This T cell receptor (beta chain) was observed in a study of blood T cell repertoires in COVID-19. Study summary: From T cells, B-cell-depleted T cells, or PBMCs came the material, which was cDNA or gDNA.

Looked up from germline, CDR1 is KGHDR and CDR2 is SFDVKD. Trimming took off 5 bases at V and 0 bases at J, with 8 bases between the two ends. CDR3 length: 14 amino acids. The repertoire was sequenced with immunoSEQ multiplex PCR; TCRdb's copy has only in-frame clones and lacks some. Altogether a few hundred thousand clones are present, approximately 88% being singletons, with the ten largest covering around 5%. The clonotype was recovered from a man aged 25-45 years who had recovered from COVID-19. The chain carries TRBV24-1 and TRBJ2-3; D possibly corresponds to TRBD1 (6 bases). The specimen sequenced was PBMCs or T cells enriched from blood (not recorded which). The DNA of the CDR3 is TGTGCCACCAGTGGGGGGCCAAGCACAGATACGCAGTATTTT. Amino acids: CATSGGPSTDTQYF.